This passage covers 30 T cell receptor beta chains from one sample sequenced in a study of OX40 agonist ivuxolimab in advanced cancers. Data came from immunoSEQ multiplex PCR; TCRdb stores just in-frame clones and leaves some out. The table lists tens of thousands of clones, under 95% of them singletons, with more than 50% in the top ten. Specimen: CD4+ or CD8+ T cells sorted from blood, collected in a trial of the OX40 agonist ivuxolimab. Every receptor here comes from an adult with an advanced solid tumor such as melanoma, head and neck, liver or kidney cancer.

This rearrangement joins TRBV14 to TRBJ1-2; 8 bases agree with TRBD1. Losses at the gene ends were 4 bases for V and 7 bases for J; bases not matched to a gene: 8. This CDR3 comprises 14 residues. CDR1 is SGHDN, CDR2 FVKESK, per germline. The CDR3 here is CASSRGQGGRGYTF. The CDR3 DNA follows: TGTGCCAGCAGCCGCGGACAGGGCGGACGTGGCTACACCTTC.

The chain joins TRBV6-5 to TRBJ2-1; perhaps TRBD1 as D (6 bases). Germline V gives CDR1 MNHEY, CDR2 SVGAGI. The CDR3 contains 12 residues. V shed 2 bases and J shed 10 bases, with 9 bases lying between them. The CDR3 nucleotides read TGTGCCAGCAGTTACGGGACACGCGAGCAGTTCTTC. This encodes CASSYGTREQFF.

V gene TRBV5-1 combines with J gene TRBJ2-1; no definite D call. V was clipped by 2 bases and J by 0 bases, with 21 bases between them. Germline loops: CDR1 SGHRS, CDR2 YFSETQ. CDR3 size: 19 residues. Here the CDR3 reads CASSFLAFLAASSYNEQFF. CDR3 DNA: TGCGCCAGCAGCTTCCTCGCATTTTTGGCGGCGAGCTCCTACAATGAGCAGTTCTTC.

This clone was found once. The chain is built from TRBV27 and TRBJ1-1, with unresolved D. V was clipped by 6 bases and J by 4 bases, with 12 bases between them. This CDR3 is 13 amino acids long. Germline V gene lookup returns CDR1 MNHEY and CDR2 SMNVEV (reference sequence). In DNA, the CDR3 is TGTGCCAGCAGCCAGTCTTTAGGCACTGAAGCTTTCTTT. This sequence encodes CASSQSLGTEAFF.

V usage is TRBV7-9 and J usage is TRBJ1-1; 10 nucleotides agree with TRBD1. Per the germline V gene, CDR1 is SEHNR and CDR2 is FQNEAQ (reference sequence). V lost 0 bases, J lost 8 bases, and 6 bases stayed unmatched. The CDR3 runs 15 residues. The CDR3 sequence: CASSLALGTGAEAFF. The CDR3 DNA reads TGTGCCAGCAGCTTAGCGCTCGGGACAGGGGCCGAAGCTTTCTTT.

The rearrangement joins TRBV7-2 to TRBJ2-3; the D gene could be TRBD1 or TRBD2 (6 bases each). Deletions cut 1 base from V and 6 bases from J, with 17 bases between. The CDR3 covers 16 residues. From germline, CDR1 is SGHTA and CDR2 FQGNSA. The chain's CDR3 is CASSLGPGAPHDTQYF. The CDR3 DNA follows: TGTGCCAGCAGCTTAGGCCCGGGGGCGCCACATGATACGCAGTATTTT.

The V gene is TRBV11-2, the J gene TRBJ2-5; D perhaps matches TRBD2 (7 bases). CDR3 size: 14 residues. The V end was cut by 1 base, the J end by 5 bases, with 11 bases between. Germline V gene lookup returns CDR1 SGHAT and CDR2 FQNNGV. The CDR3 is CASSLVGGAETQYF. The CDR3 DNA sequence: TGTGCCAGCAGCTTAGTTGGGGGGGCGGAGACCCAGTACTTC. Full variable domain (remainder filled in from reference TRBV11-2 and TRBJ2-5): EAGVAQSPRYKIIEKRQSVAFWCNPISGHATLYWYQQILGQGPKLLIQFQNNGVVDDSQLPKDRFSAERLKGVDSTLKIQPAKLEDSAVYLCASSLVGGAETQYFGPGTRLLVL.

The DNA for the CDR3 is TGCGCCAGCAGCCAAAAAGATTGGGGACGGGACTACGAGCAGTACTTC. It encodes CASSQKDWGRDYEQYF. V is TRBV4-1 and J is TRBJ2-7, with D possibly being TRBD1 or TRBD2 (5 bases each). The germline V gene has CDR1 MGHRA and CDR2 YSYEKL. This CDR3 region has 16 residues. With 2 bases removed from V and 3 bases from J, the gap between germline ends came to 17 bases.

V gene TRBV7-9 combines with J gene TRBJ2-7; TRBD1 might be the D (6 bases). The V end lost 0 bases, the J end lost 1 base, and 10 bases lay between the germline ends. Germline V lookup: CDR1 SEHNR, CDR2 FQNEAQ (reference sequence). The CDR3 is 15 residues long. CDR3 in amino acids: CASSLALGHSYEQYF. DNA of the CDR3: TGTGCCAGCAGCTTAGCATTGGGACATTCCTACGAGCAGTACTTC. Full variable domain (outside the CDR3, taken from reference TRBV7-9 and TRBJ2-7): DTGVSQNPRHKITKRGQNVTFRCDPISEHNRLYWYRQTLGQGPEFLTYFQNEAQLEKSRLLSDRFSAERPKGSFSTLEIQRTEQGDSAMYLCASSLALGHSYEQYFGPGTRLTVT.

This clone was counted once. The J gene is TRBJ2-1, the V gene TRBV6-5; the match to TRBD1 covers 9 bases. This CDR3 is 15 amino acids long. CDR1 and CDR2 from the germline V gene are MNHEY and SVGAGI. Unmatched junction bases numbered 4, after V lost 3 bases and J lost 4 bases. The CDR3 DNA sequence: TGTGCCAGCAGTTATGGACAGGGGCCATACAATGAGCAGTTCTTC. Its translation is CASSYGQGPYNEQFF.

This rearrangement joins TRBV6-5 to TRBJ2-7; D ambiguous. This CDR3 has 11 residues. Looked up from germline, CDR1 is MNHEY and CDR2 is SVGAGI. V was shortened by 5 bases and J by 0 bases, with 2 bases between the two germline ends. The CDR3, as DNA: TGTGCCAGCAGTGTCTCCTACGAGCAGTACTTC. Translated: CASSVSYEQYF.

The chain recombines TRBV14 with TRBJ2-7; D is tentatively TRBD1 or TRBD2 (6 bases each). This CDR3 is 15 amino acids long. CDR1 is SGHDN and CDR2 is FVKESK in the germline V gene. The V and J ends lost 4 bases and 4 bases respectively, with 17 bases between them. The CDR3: CASSLIGGIPYEQYF. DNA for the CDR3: TGTGCCAGCAGCCTCATCGGGGGCATCCCATACGAGCAGTACTTC.

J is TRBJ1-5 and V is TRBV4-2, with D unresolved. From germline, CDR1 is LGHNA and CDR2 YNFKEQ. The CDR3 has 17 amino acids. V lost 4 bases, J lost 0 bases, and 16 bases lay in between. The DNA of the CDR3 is TGTGCCAGCAGCCGATCCCCCCGGGAGGGTAGCAATCAGCCCCAGCATTTT. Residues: CASSRSPREGSNQPQHF.

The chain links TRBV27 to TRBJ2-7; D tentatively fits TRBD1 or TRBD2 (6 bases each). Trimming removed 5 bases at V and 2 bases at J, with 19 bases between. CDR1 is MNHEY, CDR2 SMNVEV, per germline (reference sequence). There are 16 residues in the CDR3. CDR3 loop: CASSAEGGINAYEQYF. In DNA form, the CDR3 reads TGTGCCAGCAGTGCGGAGGGGGGAATAAACGCCTACGAGCAGTACTTC.

CDR3 sequence: CASSLLAGGQETQYF. The CDR3 DNA reads as TGTGCCAGCAGTCTCCTAGCGGGGGGACAAGAGACCCAGTACTTC. The rearrangement links TRBV6-1 to TRBJ2-5; 11 nucleotides agree with TRBD2. The trim removed 5 bases at V and 2 bases at J, leaving 4 bases unmatched. CDR1 MNHNS and CDR2 SASEGT come from the germline V gene. The CDR3 contains 15 residues.

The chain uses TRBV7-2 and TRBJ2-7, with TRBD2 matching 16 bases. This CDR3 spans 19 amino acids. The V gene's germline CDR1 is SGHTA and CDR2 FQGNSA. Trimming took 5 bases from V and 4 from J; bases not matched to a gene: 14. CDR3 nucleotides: TGTGCCAGCAGCCCGCATTACGGGACTAGCGGGGGGGCAAGATACGAGCAGTACTTC. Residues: CASSPHYGTSGGARYEQYF.

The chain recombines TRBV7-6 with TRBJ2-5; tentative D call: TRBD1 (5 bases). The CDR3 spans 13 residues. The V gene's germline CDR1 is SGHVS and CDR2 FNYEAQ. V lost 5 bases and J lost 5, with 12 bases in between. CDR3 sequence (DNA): TGTGCCAGCAGCCCAGGGAACGGGGAGACCCAGTACTTC. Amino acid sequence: CASSPGNGETQYF.

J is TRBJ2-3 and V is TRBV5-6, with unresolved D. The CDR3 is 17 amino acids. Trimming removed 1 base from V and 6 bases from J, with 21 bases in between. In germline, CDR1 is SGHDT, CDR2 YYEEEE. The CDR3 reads CASSLSGGDFPHDTQYF. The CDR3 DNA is TGTGCCAGCAGCTTGAGTGGTGGCGACTTTCCGCACGATACGCAGTATTTT.

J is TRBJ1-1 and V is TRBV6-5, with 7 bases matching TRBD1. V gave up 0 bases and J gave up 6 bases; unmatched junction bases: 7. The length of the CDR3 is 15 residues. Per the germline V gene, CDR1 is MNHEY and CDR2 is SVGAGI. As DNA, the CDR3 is TGTGCCAGCAGTTACTCTACCGAGGGGGCCCCTGAAGCTTTCTTT. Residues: CASSYSTEGAPEAFF.

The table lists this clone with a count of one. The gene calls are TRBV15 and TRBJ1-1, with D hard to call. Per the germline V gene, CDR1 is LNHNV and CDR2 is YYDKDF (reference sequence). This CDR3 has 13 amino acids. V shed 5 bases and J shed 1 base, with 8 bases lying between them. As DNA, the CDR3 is TGTGCCACCAGCGGTCGAGAGAACACTGAAGCTTTCTTT. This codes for CATSGRENTEAFF.

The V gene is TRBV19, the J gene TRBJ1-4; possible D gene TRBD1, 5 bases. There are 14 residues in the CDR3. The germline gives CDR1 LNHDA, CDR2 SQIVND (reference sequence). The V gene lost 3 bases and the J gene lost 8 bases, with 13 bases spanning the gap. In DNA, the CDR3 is TGTGCCAGTAGTATTCTCCTGACAGACGAAAAACTGTTTTTT. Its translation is CASSILLTDEKLFF.

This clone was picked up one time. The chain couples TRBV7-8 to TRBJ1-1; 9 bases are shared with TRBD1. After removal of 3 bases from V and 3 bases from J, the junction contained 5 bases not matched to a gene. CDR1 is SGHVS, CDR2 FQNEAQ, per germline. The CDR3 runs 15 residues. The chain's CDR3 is CASSFPDRGDTEAFF. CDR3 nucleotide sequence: TGTGCCAGCAGCTTCCCTGACAGGGGGGACACTGAAGCTTTCTTT.

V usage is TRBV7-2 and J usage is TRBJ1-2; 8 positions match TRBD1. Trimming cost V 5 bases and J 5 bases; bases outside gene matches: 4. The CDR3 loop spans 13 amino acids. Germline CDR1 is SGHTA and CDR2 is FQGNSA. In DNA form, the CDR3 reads TGTGCCAGCAGCCAGACAGGGGAATATGGCTACACCTTC. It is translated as CASSQTGEYGYTF.

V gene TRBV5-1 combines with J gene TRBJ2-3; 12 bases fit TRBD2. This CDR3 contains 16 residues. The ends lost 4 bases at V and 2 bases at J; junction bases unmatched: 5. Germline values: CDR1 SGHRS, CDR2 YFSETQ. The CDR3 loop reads CASSPGLAGFTDTQYF. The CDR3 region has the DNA TGCGCCAGCAGCCCGGGACTAGCGGGCTTCACAGATACGCAGTATTTT.

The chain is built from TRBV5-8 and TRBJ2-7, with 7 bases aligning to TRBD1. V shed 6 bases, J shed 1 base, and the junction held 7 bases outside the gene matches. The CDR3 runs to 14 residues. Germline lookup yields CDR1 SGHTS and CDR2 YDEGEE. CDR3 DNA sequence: TGTGCCAGCACCGGGGACAGCGAATCCTACGAGCAGTACTTC. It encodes CASTGDSESYEQYF.

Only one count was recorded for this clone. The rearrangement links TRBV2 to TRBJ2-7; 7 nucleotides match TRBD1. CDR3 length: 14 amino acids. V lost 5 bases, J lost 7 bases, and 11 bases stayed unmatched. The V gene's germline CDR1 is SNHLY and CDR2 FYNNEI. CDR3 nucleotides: TGTGCCAGCAGTTCCGGGACAGCACCTTTGGAGCAGTACTTC. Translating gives CASSSGTAPLEQYF.

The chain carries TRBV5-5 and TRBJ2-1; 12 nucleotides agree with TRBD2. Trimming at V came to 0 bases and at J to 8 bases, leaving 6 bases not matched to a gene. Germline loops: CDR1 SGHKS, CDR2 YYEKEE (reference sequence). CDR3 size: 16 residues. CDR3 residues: CASSLVPSGGAHEQFF. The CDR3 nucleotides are TGTGCCAGCAGCTTGGTCCCTAGCGGGGGGGCACATGAGCAGTTCTTC.

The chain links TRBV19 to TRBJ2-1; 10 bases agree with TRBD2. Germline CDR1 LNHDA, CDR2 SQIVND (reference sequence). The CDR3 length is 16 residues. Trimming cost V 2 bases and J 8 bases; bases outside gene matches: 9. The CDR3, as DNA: TGTGCCAGTAGTATAAGCGGGGGGGCGAAGGATGATGAGCAGTTCTTC. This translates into CASSISGGAKDDEQFF. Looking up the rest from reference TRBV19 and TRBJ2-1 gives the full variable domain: DGGITQSPKYLFRKEGQNVTLSCEQNLNHDAMYWYRQDPGQGLRLIYYSQIVNDFQKGDIAEGYSVSREKKESFPLTVTSAQKNPTAFYLCASSISGGAKDDEQFFGPGTRLTVL.

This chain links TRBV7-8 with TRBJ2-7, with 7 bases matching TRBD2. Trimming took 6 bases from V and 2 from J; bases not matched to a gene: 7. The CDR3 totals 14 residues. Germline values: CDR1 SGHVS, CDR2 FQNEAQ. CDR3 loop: CASSMGGVTYEQYF. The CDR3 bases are TGTGCCAGCAGTATGGGGGGGGTAACCTACGAGCAGTACTTC.

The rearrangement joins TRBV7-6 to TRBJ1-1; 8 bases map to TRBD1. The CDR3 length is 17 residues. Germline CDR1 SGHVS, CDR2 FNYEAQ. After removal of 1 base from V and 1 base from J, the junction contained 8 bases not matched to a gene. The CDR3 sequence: CASSLVGGDRGNTEAFF. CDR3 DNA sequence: TGTGCCAGCAGCTTAGTTGGGGGCGACAGGGGGAACACTGAAGCTTTCTTT.